The entry that follows covers one TCR beta chain sequence. Antigen specificity is unknown. Other DNA sequences of this sample code for an identical CDR3. The CDR3 sequence is 12 residues long. V was cut by 2 bases and J by 3 bases, with 3 bases left in between. This entry comes from a study of Ad26.COV2.S vaccination and SARS-CoV-2 variants. Study overall: Among those in the COV1001 Ad26.COV2.S trial arm was the donor. By the intramuscular route, Ad26.COV2.S was given once, or twice 56 days apart.

Noted treatment: about 20 received Ad26.COV2.S at low or high dose, single or two shots; about five received placebo; per-sample allocation not given. After the first vaccine or placebo injection, samples were drawn on day 63. Profiled with immunoSEQ multiplex PCR; TCRdb holds only in-frame clones, not every one. The data show approximately 450,000 clones, approximately 92% seen once. Whole-study results and caveats: Spike-specific responses of CD8+ and CD4+ T cells were reported to display substantial breadth after vaccination.

This specimen consisted of peripheral blood, obtained in a trial of Ad26.COV2.S vaccine versus placebo. This receptor was identified in a person between 18 and 59 years old who received the Ad26.COV2.S COVID-19 vaccine or a placebo. The chain carries TRBV12-3 or TRBV12-4 and TRBJ2-3, with D hard to call. This chain's CDR3 is CASSLSTDTQYF. In DNA form, the CDR3 reads TGTGCCAGCAGTTTATCTACAGATACGCAGTATTTT.